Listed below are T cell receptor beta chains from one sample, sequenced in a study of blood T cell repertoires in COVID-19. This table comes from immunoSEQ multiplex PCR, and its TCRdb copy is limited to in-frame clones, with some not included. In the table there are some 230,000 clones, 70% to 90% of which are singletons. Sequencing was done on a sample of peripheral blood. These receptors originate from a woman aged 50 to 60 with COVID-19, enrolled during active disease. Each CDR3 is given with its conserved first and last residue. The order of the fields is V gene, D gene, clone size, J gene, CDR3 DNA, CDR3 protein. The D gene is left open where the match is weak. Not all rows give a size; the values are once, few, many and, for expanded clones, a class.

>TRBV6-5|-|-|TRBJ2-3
TGTGCCAGCAGCAGGGGCACAGATACGCAGTATTTT
CASSRGTDTQYF
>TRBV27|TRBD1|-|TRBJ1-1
TGTGCCAGCAGTTTAAGAAGTACAGGGGGGAACACTGAAGCTTTCTTT
CASSLRSTGGNTEAFF
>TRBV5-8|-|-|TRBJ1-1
TGTGCCAGCAGCTTTACAGGGAACACTGAAGCTTTCTTT
CASSFTGNTEAFF
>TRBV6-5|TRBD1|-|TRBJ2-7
TGTGCCAGCAGTCCGTCGACAGGGGCCTACGAGCAGTACTTC
CASSPSTGAYEQYF
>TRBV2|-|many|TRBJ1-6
TGTGCCAGCAGTGACAGGGTTAATTCACCCCTCCACTTT
CASSDRVNSPLHF
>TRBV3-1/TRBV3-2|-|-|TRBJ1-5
TGTGCCAGCAGCCCAGGGGTGGAAGGTAGTCAGCCCCAGCATTTT
CASSPGVEGSQPQHF
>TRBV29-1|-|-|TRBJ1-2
TGCAGCGTTGATGTGAGTGGCTACACCTTC
CSVDVSGYTF
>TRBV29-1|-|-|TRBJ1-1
TGCAGCCCCAGAAGAGGACTTAACACTGAAGCTTTCTTT
CSPRRGLNTEAFF
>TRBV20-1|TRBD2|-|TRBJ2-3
TGCAGTGCTAGTAGCGGGGGGGGTGGCACAGATACGCAGTATTTT
CSASSGGGGTDTQYF
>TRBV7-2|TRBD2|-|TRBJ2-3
TGTGCCAGCAGCTCGAGGGCGGGGGGCGTCACAGATACGCAGTATTTT
CASSSRAGGVTDTQYF
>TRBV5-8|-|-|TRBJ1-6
TGTGCCAGCAGCTTCTATTTCGGGGAAACCCAACACTCCTATAATTCACCCCTCCACTTT
CASSFYFGETQHSYNSPLHF
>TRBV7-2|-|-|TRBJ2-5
TGTGCCAGCAGCTTAGCGAGCAGCGGAGAGACCCAGTACTTC
CASSLASSGETQYF
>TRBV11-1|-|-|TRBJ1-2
TGTGCCAGCAGCCCCATGGAGATCGCGAGCCATGGCTACACCTTC
CASSPMEIASHGYTF
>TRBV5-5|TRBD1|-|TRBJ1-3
TGTGCCAGCAGCCAAACAGACAGGGCATGGGGAAACACCATATATTTT
CASSQTDRAWGNTIYF
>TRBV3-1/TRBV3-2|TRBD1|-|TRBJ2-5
TGTGCCAGCAGCCAAGACCCGAGGGGGCGGCGAGAGACCCAGTACTTC
CASSQDPRGRRETQYF
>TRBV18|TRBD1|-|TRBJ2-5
TGTGCCAGCGCCGCCGGGACAGGGGTGGAGACCCAGTACTTC
CASAAGTGVETQYF
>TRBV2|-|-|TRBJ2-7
TGTGCCAGCAGTGAGAGCAGGGACGAGCAGTACTTC
CASSESRDEQYF
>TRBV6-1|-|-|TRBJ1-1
TGTGCCAGCAGTGAAGCCTGGGGACATAAGAACACTGAAGCTTTCTTT
CASSEAWGHKNTEAFF
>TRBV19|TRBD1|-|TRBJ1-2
TGTGCCACCTACGACCCGGGACAGGGGGTAAACTATGGCTACACCTTC
CATYDPGQGVNYGYTF
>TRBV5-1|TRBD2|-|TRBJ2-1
TGCGCCAGCAGCTTGGCCCCAGACTCGTGGGGGGGGTCCTACAATGAGCAGTTCTTC
CASSLAPDSWGGSYNEQFF
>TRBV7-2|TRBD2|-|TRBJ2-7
TGTGCCAGCAGCTATAGTAGCGGGGGTCTCTCCTACGAGCAGTACTTC
CASSYSSGGLSYEQYF
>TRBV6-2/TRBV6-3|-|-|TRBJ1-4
TGTGCCAGCAGTTACGGGGCGGACCTTGCAACTAATGAAAAACTGTTTTTT
CASSYGADLATNEKLFF
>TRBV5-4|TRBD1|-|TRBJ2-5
TGTGCCAGCAGCAGTAGGGGGCAGGCGGGCGAGACCCAGTACTTC
CASSSRGQAGETQYF
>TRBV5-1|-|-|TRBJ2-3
TGCGCCAGCAGCTCTCTCGCAGGTCAAGATACGCAGTATTTT
CASSSLAGQDTQYF
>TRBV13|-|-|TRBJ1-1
TGTGCCAGCAGCTTAGGGACACCGAACACTGAAGCTTTCTTT
CASSLGTPNTEAFF
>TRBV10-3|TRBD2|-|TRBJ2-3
TGTGCCATCAGTGGAAGGCTAGCGGGGGGGAGCACAGATACGCAGTATTTT
CAISGRLAGGSTDTQYF
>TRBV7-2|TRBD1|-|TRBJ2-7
TGTGCCAGCCGAGTGGGACAGGGCCCCTACGAGCAGTACTTC
CASRVGQGPYEQYF
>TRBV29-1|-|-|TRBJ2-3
TGCAGCGTTTACAGCCAACCCAGAAGCACAGATACGCAGTATTTT
CSVYSQPRSTDTQYF
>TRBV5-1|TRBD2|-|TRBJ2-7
TGCGCCAGCAGCCCCGGACTAGTTGTTGGGGAACGCGAGCAGTACTTC
CASSPGLVVGEREQYF
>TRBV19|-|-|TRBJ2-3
TGTGCCAGTAGTATGGGCCTGCGGGGCACAGATACGCAGTATTTT
CASSMGLRGTDTQYF
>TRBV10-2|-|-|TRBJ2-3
TGCGCCACCCAAGGCCCAGGGGGGTACACAGATACGCAGTATTTT
CATQGPGGYTDTQYF
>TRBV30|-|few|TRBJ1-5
TGTGCCTGGAGCGGGGACAAAGGAGATCAGCCCCAGCATTTT
CAWSGDKGDQPQHF
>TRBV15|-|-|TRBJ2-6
TGTGCCACCAGCAGAGAGGTTCGTGGCACAGGGGCCAACGTCCTGACTTTC
CATSREVRGTGANVLTF
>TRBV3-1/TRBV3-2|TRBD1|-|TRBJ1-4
TGTGCCAGCAGCCAAGACGGGACAGAGGATGAAAAACTGTTTTTT
CASSQDGTEDEKLFF
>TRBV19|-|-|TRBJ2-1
TGTGCCAGTAGTATCCAGGGGTGGTACAATGAGCAGTTCTTC
CASSIQGWYNEQFF
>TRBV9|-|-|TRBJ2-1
TGTGCCAGCAGCGTACAGGGTTTAGGCAATGAGCAGTTCTTC
CASSVQGLGNEQFF
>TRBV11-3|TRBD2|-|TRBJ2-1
TGTGCCAGCAGCTTAGGAGCTAGCGGGGGACCCAATGAGCAGTTCTTC
CASSLGASGGPNEQFF
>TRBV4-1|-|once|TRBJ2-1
TGCGCCAGCAGCCAAGAAAGGGCGGGTGAGCAGTTCTTC
CASSQERAGEQFF
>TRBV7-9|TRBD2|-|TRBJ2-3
TGTGCCAGCAGCTACGGGGGGGATACGCAGTATTTT
CASSYGGDTQYF
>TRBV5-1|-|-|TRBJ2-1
TGCGCCAGCAGCTTGGAGGCGAACGGGAGATACAATGAGCAGTTCTTC
CASSLEANGRYNEQFF
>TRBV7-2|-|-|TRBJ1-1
TGTGCCAGCAGCCCAACCGCAGGGAACACTGAAGCTTTCTTT
CASSPTAGNTEAFF
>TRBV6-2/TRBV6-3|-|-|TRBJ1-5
TGTGCCAGCAGCCCCAGTGGACTGGAGCCCCAGCATTTT
CASSPSGLEPQHF
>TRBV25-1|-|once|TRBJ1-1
TGTGCCAGCAGTGAACTCGGGGGAAAAAACACTGAAGCTTTCTTT
CASSELGGKNTEAFF
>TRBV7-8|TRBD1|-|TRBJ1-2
TGTGCCAGCAGCTTAGGGGACAGGGCGGGTGGCTACACCTTC
CASSLGDRAGGYTF
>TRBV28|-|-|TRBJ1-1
TGTGCCAGCAGTTTGGGGACACCCCCGAGCACTGAAGCTTTCTTT
CASSLGTPPSTEAFF
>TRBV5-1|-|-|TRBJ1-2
TGCGCCAGCAGCCCTGGCGGGGATGGCTACACCTTC
CASSPGGDGYTF
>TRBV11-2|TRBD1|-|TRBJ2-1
TGTGCCAGCAGTTTAGCGGGACAGGGGGACTACAATGAGCAGTTCTTC
CASSLAGQGDYNEQFF
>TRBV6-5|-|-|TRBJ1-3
TGTGCCAGCACCCACCCTGCGGACTTCCGAAACACCATATATTTT
CASTHPADFRNTIYF
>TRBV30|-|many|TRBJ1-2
TGTGCCTGGAGTGGGACATCTGAAGATGGCTACACCTTC
CAWSGTSEDGYTF
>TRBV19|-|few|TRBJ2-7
TGTGCCAGTAGTATACAGGGAAGCTCCTACGAGCAGTACTTC
CASSIQGSSYEQYF
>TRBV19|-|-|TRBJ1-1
TGTGCCAGTAGTATCATGGGCACGAACACTGAAGCTTTCTTT
CASSIMGTNTEAFF
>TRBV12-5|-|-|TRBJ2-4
TGTGCTAGTGGTTTGGTACTAGCCAAAAACATTCAGTACTTC
CASGLVLAKNIQYF
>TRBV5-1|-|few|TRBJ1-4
TGCGCCAGCAGCTTGGCCCCCAGGGGTACTAATGAAAAACTGTTTTTT
CASSLAPRGTNEKLFF
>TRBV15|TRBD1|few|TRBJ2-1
TGTGCCACCAGCAGAGAGGGACAGGGCTATGAGCAGTTCTTC
CATSREGQGYEQFF
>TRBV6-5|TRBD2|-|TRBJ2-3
TGTGCCAGCAATTACGGGGGGGCTACAGATACGCAGTATTTT
CASNYGGATDTQYF
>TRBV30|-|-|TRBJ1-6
TGTGCCTTGTCTGGGGGGAACGGTTCACCCCTCCACTTT
CALSGGNGSPLHF
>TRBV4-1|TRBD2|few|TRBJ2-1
TGCGCCAGCAGCCTAATAGCGGGGGGCTCCTACAATGAGCAGTTCTTC
CASSLIAGGSYNEQFF
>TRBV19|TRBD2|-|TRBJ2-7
TGTGCCAGTAGTGCTCGACTAGCGGGGGCCTACGAGCAGTACTTC
CASSARLAGAYEQYF
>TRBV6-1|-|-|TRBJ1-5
TGTGCCAGCAGTGAAGAGGCACCAGGGTTGGGTCAGCCCCAGCATTTT
CASSEEAPGLGQPQHF
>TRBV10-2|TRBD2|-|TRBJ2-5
TGCGCCAGCGGGGGGGGATTCCAAGAGACCCAGTACTTC
CASGGGFQETQYF